The entry below gives a single T cell receptor (beta chain) sequence along with its context. This clone was picked up a small number of times. The target of this receptor is not known. Within one base of it there is no much larger clone, and no base qualities were kept. Using the immunoSEQ Platform, TCRbeta CDR3 regions were amplified from extracted genomic DNA. The immunoSEQ assay combined multiplex PCR with high-throughput sequencing and a vendor bioinformatics pipeline. From the authors' description of their analysis: Non-productive sequences and CDR3s shorter than 4 amino acids were removed, and clonotype frequencies were recalculated per sample. In immunoSEQ Analyzer 2.0, shared clonotypes were identified as identical CDR3 amino acid, V gene and J gene sequences. To normalize repertoire overlap, the number of shared clonotypes was divided by the product of the two clone-set sizes and multiplied by 1000 to give arbitrary units. TCRdb provides this immuneACCESS table in a form limited to in-frame rearrangements. Some clones are lacking; in checked studies, under half of them reflect an unresolved V gene, and why the rest are absent is not known. That table is the source of V, J and clone size, and D and trimming were worked out from the DNA. The sample records some 48,000 clones, over 70% of which are singletons. Of the sample, roughly 1.1% is held by the ten largest clones.

This entry is derived from a study of memory B cells and T cells in multiple sclerosis (dated by TCRdb to the late 2010s). The study in broad terms: TCR beta repertoires of autoproliferating peripheral T cells were compared with the TCR beta repertoires of brain lesion-infiltrating T cells in multiple sclerosis patients. Two multiple sclerosis patients, for whom either brain lesions at autopsy or brain-infiltrating cells from biopsy were available, were included in TCR sequencing.

General findings and caveats noted by the study authors: Clone-set sizes differed between compartments, which influenced counts of shared clonotypes and required normalization.

CDR1 SGHDN and CDR2 FVKESK are derived from the germline V gene. V loses 4 bases, J loses 3 bases, and the germline ends lie 16 bases apart. The CDR3 sequence holds 15 residues, the cysteine and phenylalanine included. The retained sequence is limited to the CDR3, 45 bases, with the frame set at the first base. After stimulus-free culture of CFSE-labeled PBMCs, the autoproliferating (CFSEdim) and non-proliferating (CFSEhi) T cell fractions were sequenced separately. In total, roughly 5x10^7 CFSE-labeled PBMCs were cultured without stimulus for 6 to 8 days, after which replicate wells were pooled. PBMCs were labeled with approximately 0.5 uM CFSE and cultured without exogenous stimuli in serum-free AIM-V medium. PBMCs were isolated by Ficoll density gradient centrifugation and cryopreserved before use. Using a FACSAria III, live 7-AAD-negative cells were sorted, then washed with PBS and stored frozen at -80 degrees C as dry pellets.

The TCR sequence derives from a human donor with multiple sclerosis. Sequences were obtained from PBMCs from blood kept in culture. This chain joins TRBV14 to TRBJ2-7; TRBD2 might be the D gene, on 6 matching bases. This receptor has the CDR3 CASSPTRLDSYEQYF. The sequence in DNA is TGTGCCAGCAGCCCCACCCGACTAGACAGCTACGAGCAGTACTTC.